This passage covers 18 T cell receptor beta chains from one sample sequenced in a study of identifying expanded T cells in peripheral blood. Sequenced by immunoSEQ multiplex PCR; TCRdb stores in-frame clones only, minus some. The sample consists of roughly 120,000 clones, about 88% of them appearing once. Sequenced sample: blood. The receptors here all came from a person aged 18 to 70 in good health.

This clone was detected once. The rearrangement joins TRBV4-2 to TRBJ1-2; D remains ambiguous. Trimming cost V 5 bases and J 6 bases, with 7 bases left between them. CDR3 size: 11 residues. Germline CDR1 and CDR2: LGHNA and YNFKEQ. CDR3 protein: CASSAGNGYTF. The CDR3 DNA is TGTGCCAGCAGCGCCGGCAATGGCTACACCTTC.

The chain uses TRBV5-1 and TRBJ2-2; 8 positions match TRBD1. Trimming removed 1 base from V and 4 bases from J; junction bases left unmatched: 3. CDR1 is SGHRS, CDR2 YFSETQ, per germline. The CDR3 runs 15 residues. The CDR3 nucleotides read TGCGCCAGCAGCTTGTCTACAGGGGGCACCGGGGAGCTGTTTTTT. Translating gives CASSLSTGGTGELFF.

Worth noting for this clone: The germline gene is not matched at one end of the junction; a read error may be the cause. This chain uses TRBV5-3 with TRBJ2-3, with D perhaps TRBD1 (6 bases). TRBV5-3 is an ORF, with its function uncertain. This CDR3 spans 15 amino acids. The CDR3 sequence: CASSSGQLLTDTQYF. The CDR3 DNA reads TGTGCCAGCAGCTCAGGACAGCTCCTCACAGATACGCAGTATTTT.

This clone appeared a single time. The chain uses TRBV6-6 and TRBJ2-5; 10 nucleotides agree with TRBD2. Matching the DNA end better, TRBJ2-7 makes the J call doubtful. The CDR3 runs 15 residues. CDR1 is MNHNY and CDR2 is SVGAGI in the germline V gene (reference sequence). The CDR3 DNA sequence: TGTGCCAGCAGTTACGCGTCTAGCGGGAGAAACGAGCAGTACTTC. It translates to CASSYASSGRNEQYF.

The chain is built from TRBV7-2 and TRBJ2-3; D call uncertain. The CDR3 is 12 residues long. Trimming shortened V by 2 bases and J by 6 bases, and 6 bases separated the two germline ends. Looked up from germline, CDR1 is SGHTA and CDR2 is FQGNSA. The DNA for the CDR3 is TGTGCCAGCAGCTTATTTTCCGATACGCAGTATTTT. Protein product: CASSLFSDTQYF.

V and J are TRBV5-4 and TRBJ2-3, with 12 nucleotides matching TRBD2. The V segment lost 0 bases and the J segment 5 bases; nucleotides outside the gene matches: 7. Looked up from germline, CDR1 is SGHNT and CDR2 is YYREEE (reference sequence). This CDR3 contains 17 residues. The CDR3 is CASSLELAGGLGDTQYF. Here the CDR3 DNA reads TGTGCCAGCAGCTTGGAACTAGCGGGGGGACTGGGAGATACGCAGTATTTT.

The rearrangement uses TRBV11-2 and TRBJ2-1, with TRBD2 identical over 14 bases. V gave up 5 bases and J gave up 2 bases; unmatched junction bases: 2. The CDR3 extends over 16 amino acids. CDR1 and CDR2 (germline): SGHAT, FQNNGV. In nucleotides, the CDR3 is TGTGCCAGCAGCCCGGGACTAGCGGGAGCCTACAATGAGCAGTTCTTC. Translation gives CASSPGLAGAYNEQFF.

This chain joins TRBV5-4 and TRBJ2-1; 12 bases are a match to TRBD1. Germline trimming cut 4 bases from V and 7 bases from J; bases unmatched to any gene: 9. The CDR3 loop spans 16 amino acids. Germline V lookup: CDR1 SGHNT, CDR2 YYREEE (reference sequence). The CDR3 region has the DNA TGTGCCAGCAGCCGTACCGGGACAGGGGGCGTGAATGAGCAGTTCTTC. Protein product: CASSRTGTGGVNEQFF.

The rearrangement uses TRBV5-6 and TRBJ1-1; tentative D call: TRBD1 (6 bases). Germline CDR1 SGHDT, CDR2 YYEEEE. Trimming removed 1 base at V and 1 base at J, with 11 bases between. The CDR3 has 15 amino acids. CDR3 sequence (DNA): TGTGCCAGCAGCTTGTGGGGGGGCCCGAACACTGAAGCTTTCTTT. It is translated as CASSLWGGPNTEAFF.

CDR3 DNA: TGTGCCAGCAGTCCCCATGAAGGTGGTGTTGCGCAAGAGACCCAGTACTTC. Amino acids: CASSPHEGGVAQETQYF. The chain combines TRBV28 with TRBJ2-5; D is ambiguous. The CDR3 has 17 amino acids. Trimming took off 5 bases at V and 2 bases at J, with 21 bases between the two ends. Germline values: CDR1 MDHEN, CDR2 SYDVKM. Variable domain in full (rest from reference TRBV28 and TRBJ2-5): DVKVTQSSRYLVKRTGEKVFLECVQDMDHENMFWYRQDPGLGLRLIYFSYDVKMKEKGDIPEGYSVSREKKERFSLILESASTNQTSMYLCASSPHEGGVAQETQYFGPGTRLLVL.

This clone occurred once. The gene calls are TRBV28 and TRBJ2-2; D is perhaps TRBD2 (5 bases). The germline gives CDR1 MDHEN, CDR2 SYDVKM. The CDR3 is 15 amino acids. The germline V and J ends were trimmed by 3 bases and 1 base, with 9 bases remaining between them. This CDR3 reads CASSFGRENTGELFF. The CDR3 nucleotides are TGTGCCAGCAGTTTTGGCCGGGAGAACACCGGGGAGCTGTTTTTT.

The chain has TRBV14 and TRBJ2-5, with TRBD2 as a possible D gene (5 bases). The CDR3 consists of 14 residues. CDR1 SGHDN and CDR2 FVKESK come from the germline V gene. V gave up 1 base and J gave up 5 bases, with 11 bases separating them. The CDR3 sequence: CASSQGLAEETQYF. CDR3 bases: TGTGCCAGCAGCCAAGGCCTAGCCGAGGAGACCCAGTACTTC.

This chain connects TRBV28 to TRBJ1-1; 7 nucleotides line up with TRBD1. The CDR3 has 13 amino acids. From germline, CDR1 is MDHEN and CDR2 SYDVKM. J was trimmed by 6 bases and V by 1 base; bases with no gene match: 2. The CDR3 protein is CASSLYRGPEAFF. CDR3 DNA sequence: TGTGCCAGCAGTTTATACAGGGGCCCTGAAGCTTTCTTT. Together with reference TRBV28 and TRBJ1-1, the CDR3 gives the full variable domain: DVKVTQSSRYLVKRTGEKVFLECVQDMDHENMFWYRQDPGLGLRLIYFSYDVKMKEKGDIPEGYSVSREKKERFSLILESASTNQTSMYLCASSLYRGPEAFFGQGTRLTVV.

A few counts support this clone. The J gene is TRBJ1-5, the V gene TRBV2, with D hard to call. This CDR3 comprises 14 residues. The V gene's germline CDR1 is SNHLY and CDR2 FYNNEI. Trimming removed 4 bases at V and 2 bases at J, with 9 bases between. CDR3 protein: CASSVTGGNQPQHF. The CDR3 region has the DNA TGTGCCAGCAGTGTCACTGGTGGCAATCAGCCCCAGCATTTT.

The rearrangement links TRBV4-1 to TRBJ1-3; D unclear. The length of the CDR3 is 13 residues. Trimming took 0 bases from V and 6 from J, leaving 6 bases between them. Germline CDR1 is MGHRA and CDR2 is YSYEKL. CDR3 coding DNA: TGCGCCAGCAGCCAAGAAACAGAAAACACCATATATTTT. Its translation: CASSQETENTIYF.

The V gene is TRBV11-2, the J gene TRBJ1-3; tentative D call: TRBD1 (5 bases). Trimming shortened V by 2 bases and J by 2 bases, and 10 bases separated the two germline ends. Germline V lookup: CDR1 SGHAT, CDR2 FQNNGV. The CDR3 loop spans 15 amino acids. This CDR3 is CASSLRGLTGNTIYF. The CDR3 DNA reads as TGTGCCAGCAGCTTAAGGGGACTGACTGGAAACACCATATATTTT. Full variable domain (missing parts from reference TRBV11-2 and TRBJ1-3): EAGVAQSPRYKIIEKRQSVAFWCNPISGHATLYWYQQILGQGPKLLIQFQNNGVVDDSQLPKDRFSAERLKGVDSTLKIQPAKLEDSAVYLCASSLRGLTGNTIYFGEGSWLTVV.

The V and J genes are TRBV28 and TRBJ1-2, with 7 bases lining up with TRBD1. This CDR3 contains 13 residues. J was trimmed by 9 bases and V by 6 bases; bases with no gene match: 10. Germline assignment: CDR1 MDHEN and CDR2 SYDVKM. The CDR3 nucleotides read TGTGCCAGCAGCCGGGACAGACCCTTGCGCTACACCTTC. It yields the protein CASSRDRPLRYTF.

V gene TRBV5-1 combines with J gene TRBJ1-5; a possible D gene is TRBD1 (5 bases). V shed 0 bases and J shed 1 base, with 11 bases lying between them. CDR1 and CDR2 (germline): SGHRS, YFSETQ. The CDR3 extends over 16 amino acids. DNA for the CDR3: TGCGCCAGCAGCTTGGGACAGTTGGGGAGCAATCAGCCCCAGCATTTT. Protein: CASSLGQLGSNQPQHF. Using reference TRBV5-1 and TRBJ1-5 for the parts outside the CDR3, the full variable domain is KAGVTQTPRYLIKTRGQQVTLSCSPISGHRSVSWYQQTPGQGLQFLFEYFSETQRNKGNFPGRFSGRQFSNSRSEMNVSTLELGDSALYLCASSLGQLGSNQPQHFGDGTRLSIL.